The clone carrying this T cell receptor (beta chain) was seen once. The method was immunoSEQ multiplex PCR; TCRdb's version includes in-frame clones alone and lacks a portion of them. The sample shows about 100,000 clones, about 95% of them seen only once. The CDR3 covers 14 residues. In germline, CDR1 is SGHDN, CDR2 FVKESK. Trimming left V 4 bases short and J 8 bases short, with 16 bases between. This sample was included in a study of technical replicates of blood from a few donors. The chain combines TRBV14 with TRBJ2-3; D might be TRBD1 (6 bases). Input material: T cells isolated from PBMCs. The TCR was taken from a human donor in good health. Here the CDR3 DNA reads TGTGCCAGCAGCCTCGGCCCAGGGGCGGGTACGCAGTATTTT. Amino acids: CASSLGPGAGTQYF.